This entry describes one T cell receptor (beta chain). Antigen specificity is unknown. These data belong to a study of response to subunit inactivated influenza vaccine. Whole-study results and caveats: The authors proposed limited new T cell recruitment per seasonal influenza vaccination.

CDR1 and CDR2 (germline): SGHAT, FQNNGV. J lost 5 bases, V lost 3 bases, and 6 bases had no gene match. This CDR3 region has 14 residues. MiXCR, run by TCRdb on the RT-PCR reads, gives a single entry per CDR3 protein. The sample carries 500,000 to 600,000 distinct CDR3 sequences, about 11% recorded once. These data also formed part of another study, on T cells expressing NK-cell markers. That paper adds: Production of TCR beta cDNA relied on 5'RACE template switching with UMIs. Most of the eight sequenced donors tested HCMV-seropositive; one tested seronegative.

This clonotype was obtained from a man aged 50 to 59 who received an inactivated influenza vaccine. The starting material was PBMCs from blood, obtained on the day of vaccination. The V gene is TRBV11-2, the J gene TRBJ2-5; 7 positions match TRBD2. The CDR3 reads CASSFPGGVETQYF. CDR3 nucleotide sequence: TGTGCCAGCAGCTTTCCGGGAGGCGTGGAGACCCAGTACTTC.